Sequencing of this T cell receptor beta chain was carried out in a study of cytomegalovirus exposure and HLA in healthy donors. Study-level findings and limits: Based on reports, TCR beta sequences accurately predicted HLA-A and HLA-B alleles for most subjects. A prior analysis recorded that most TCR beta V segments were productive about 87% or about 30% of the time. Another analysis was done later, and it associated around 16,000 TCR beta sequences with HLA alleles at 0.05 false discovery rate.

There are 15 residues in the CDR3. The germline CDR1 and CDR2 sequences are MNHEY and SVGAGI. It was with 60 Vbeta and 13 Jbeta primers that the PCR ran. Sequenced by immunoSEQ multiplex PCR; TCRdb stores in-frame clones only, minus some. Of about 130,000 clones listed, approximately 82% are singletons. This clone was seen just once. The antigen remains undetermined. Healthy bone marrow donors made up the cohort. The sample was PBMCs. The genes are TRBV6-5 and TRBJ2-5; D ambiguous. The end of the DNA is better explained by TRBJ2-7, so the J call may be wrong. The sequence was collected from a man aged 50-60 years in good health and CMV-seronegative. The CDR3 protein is CASSYSTVDPYEQYF. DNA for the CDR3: TGTGCCAGCAGTTACTCCACAGTAGACCCCTACGAGCAGTACTTC.